This T cell receptor beta chain was identified in a study of shared clonotypes between healthy human individuals. Whole-study results and caveats: Relative to memory subsets, naive subsets generally showed larger estimated richness. Tissue TCR repertoires likely differ from these blood-only repertoires.

It was approximately 0.2 ug DNA, tens of thousands of T cell genomes, that sorted-subset replicate PCRs used. Libraries were prepared by immunoSEQ multiplex PCR; TCRdb keeps only in-frame clonotypes and omits some of them. The repertoire consists of around 2,000,000 clones, with roughly 95% occurring once and the leading ten covering more than 0.95%. The CDR3 totals 15 residues. CDR1 is MNHNS and CDR2 is SASEGT in the germline V gene. Trimming took 4 bases from V and 6 from J, leaving 17 bases between them. Naive CD8 isolation took CD45RO-negative cells positively selected for CCR7 and excluded terminally differentiated effector memory CD45RA+ cells. A note on this clone: Its antigen is still unknown.

The receptor's source is a man younger than 30 in good health. This chain uses TRBV6-1 with TRBJ2-3; a weak D match, TRBD2 (5 bases). Sequencing input: naive CD8+ T cells sorted from blood. The CDR3: CASSGGRLADDTQYF. The CDR3 DNA reads TGTGCCAGCAGTGGAGGGCGCCTGGCCGACGATACGCAGTATTTT.